These 10 T cell receptor beta chains were all obtained from the same sample, sequenced in a study of T cells in Graves' hyperthyroidism and ophthalmopathy. Using RNA transcripts as the source, TCR beta CDR3 regions were amplified. During a first-round RT-PCR of the TCR CDR3, the HTBI primer set was used. MiXCR, run by TCRdb on the multiplex PCR reads, gives a single entry per CDR3 protein. In the table there are roughly 500,000 distinct CDR3 sequences, roughly a quarter of which are singletons. Material for sequencing was blood. These receptors originate from a woman aged 25 to 39 with Graves' ophthalmopathy.

This clonotype was detected a few times. The rearrangement joins TRBV12-3 or TRBV12-4 to TRBJ1-1, with D perhaps matching TRBD1 (5 bases). This CDR3 is built from 15 residues. Trimming shortened V by 2 bases and J by 4 bases, and 14 bases separated the two germline ends. CDR3 nucleotides: TGTGCCAGCAGTTTATGGACGGGGGGTTTCACTGAAGCTTTCTTT. Encoded protein: CASSLWTGGFTEAFF.

The rearrangement links TRBV5-1 to TRBJ2-5, with D hard to call. The V end was cut by 4 bases, the J end by 5 bases, with 21 bases between. This CDR3 is 16 amino acids long. The V gene's germline CDR1 is SGHRS and CDR2 YFSETQ. CDR3 residues: CASSPGLIAQEETQYF. The DNA for the CDR3 is TGCGCCAGCAGCCCAGGTCTAATCGCCCAAGAGGAGACCCAGTACTTC.

The chain couples TRBV7-3 to TRBJ2-7; TRBD1 is a possible D gene (6 bases). The V end was cut by 5 bases, the J end by 0 bases, with 14 bases between. The germline gives CDR1 SGHTA, CDR2 FQGTGA. CDR3 length: 15 residues. The CDR3, as DNA: TGTGCCAGCAGCGAGGACAGTTCGAGCTCCTACGAGCAGTACTTC. As protein: CASSEDSSSSYEQYF.

The table lists this clonotype with a few counts. The V call is TRBV12-3 or TRBV12-4, the J call TRBJ1-2; tentative D call: TRBD1 (6 bases). V lost 7 bases and J 8 bases, leaving 14 bases between the germline ends. CDR3 length: 12 residues. The CDR3 is CASTPDRQGYTF. Written as DNA, the CDR3 is TGTGCCAGCACCCCAGACAGGCAGGGCTACACCTTC.

Of note for this clonotype: The CDR3 end shows no conserved phenylalanine or tryptophan, and so a read error is likely. The chain has TRBV28 and TRBJ2-5; 11 nucleotides align to TRBD2. Trimming cost V 5 bases and J 2 bases; bases outside gene matches: 4. Germline loops: CDR1 MDHEN, CDR2 SYDVKM. The CDR3 extends over 15 amino acids. CDR3 sequence (DNA): TGTGCCAGCAGTCCTAGCGGGAGGCTACAAGAGACCCAGTACCTC. It codes for CASSPSGRLQETQYL.

The chain recombines TRBV12-3 or TRBV12-4 with TRBJ1-3; D unresolved. The CDR3 contains 13 residues. Trimming cost V 3 bases and J 5 bases, with 8 bases left between them. CDR3 amino acids: CASSLTSRNTIYF. DNA for the CDR3: TGTGCCAGCAGTTTGACGTCACGAAACACCATATATTTT.

At least ten counts were recorded for this clonotype. V gene TRBV6-4 combines with J gene TRBJ1-2; D is uncertain. Germline CDR1 and CDR2: MRHNA and SNTAGT. This CDR3 has 19 residues. V dropped 8 bases and J dropped 5 bases, with 33 bases sitting between them. The CDR3 region is CASQQPGSSTGEPVYGYTF. The CDR3 DNA reads as TGTGCCAGCCAGCAGCCCGGATCCTCAACGGGAGAGCCCGTTTATGGCTACACCTTC.

The rearrangement uses TRBV20-1 and TRBJ1-5; D not certain. The germline V and J ends were trimmed by 0 bases and 0 bases, with 9 bases remaining between them. CDR1 is DFQATT and CDR2 is SNEGSKA in the germline V gene (reference sequence). The CDR3 length is 15 residues. CDR3 nucleotide sequence: TGCAGTGCTAGAGATGCACACTATAGCAATCAGCCCCAGCATTTT. The encoded protein is CSARDAHYSNQPQHF.

The V call is TRBV7-2, the J call TRBJ2-7, with 10 positions matching TRBD2. This CDR3 spans 15 amino acids. Trimming removed 5 bases from V and 2 bases from J; junction bases left unmatched: 6. CDR1 is SGHTA, CDR2 FQGNSA, per germline. The CDR3 nucleotides read TGTGCCAGCAGCCGAAGCGGGGGGGGGACCTACGAGCAGTACTTC. This codes for CASSRSGGGTYEQYF.

This clonotype appeared many times. The chain couples TRBV4-3 to TRBJ2-7, with D unresolved. The CDR3 has 14 amino acids. V was cut by 0 bases and J by 6 bases, with 12 bases left in between. Germline CDR1 LGHNA, CDR2 YSLEER. CDR3 DNA: TGCGCCAGCAGCCAAGAGTACGGTACTGTCGAGCAGTACTTC. Translating it yields CASSQEYGTVEQYF.